This paragraph covers one T cell receptor beta chain sequence. The germline gives CDR1 SGDLS, CDR2 YYNGEE. The V and J ends lost 5 bases and 3 bases, in that order; junction bases with no gene match: 1. The CDR3 consists of 13 residues. The data were obtained in a study of blood T cell repertoires in COVID-19. Study background: The United States, Italy and Spain supplied acute and convalescent COVID-19 samples. Sample material is recorded as cDNA or gDNA derived from T cells, B-cell-depleted T cells, or PBMCs.

Authors' analysis steps: Amplification with reference gene primers provided the estimates of nucleated cell counts. Measured with immunoSEQ multiplex PCR; TCRdb has only the in-frame clones, and not every one. V and J calls and clone size come straight from that table; D and trimming were deduced from the DNA. Found here are 24,000 or so clones, 75% to 90% of them singletons; the top ten hold around 12%. The sequence was obtained from a woman aged 80 or older with active or convalescent COVID-19. This chain uses TRBV9 with TRBJ1-1; 10 bases match TRBD1. Sequencing was performed on peripheral blood. As DNA, the CDR3 is TGTGCCAGCAGGGGGACAGGGGACACTGAAGCTTTCTTT. Its translation is CASRGTGDTEAFF.